Given below is one T cell receptor beta chain in context. It lacks a known antigen. Per-base qualities were not stored, and no clone one base away is much larger. These data originate in a study of technical replicates of blood from a handful of donors (dated by TCRdb to about 2017). The library was made by the immunoSEQ multiplex PCR assay. TCRdb mirrors the immuneACCESS table, restricted to in-frame sequences. Some clones are absent from its copies; in checked studies, under half trace to an unresolved V gene, and the reason for the others is unknown. This sample lists about 83,000 clones; under 95% were detected once. More than 0.25% of the sample is taken by the ten largest. CDR3 length: 16 amino acids, cysteine to phenylalanine. The read is trimmed to its CDR3 DNA, 48 bases read in frame from base 1. Clipping removes 2 bases from V and 4 bases from J, with 11 as the unmatched junction base count. CDR1 and CDR2 are drawn from the germline V gene: MNHNS, SASEGT.

The sequence derives from a human donor in good health. The chain links TRBV6-1 with TRBJ2-7, with 7 junctional bases fitting TRBD2. Sequences were obtained from T cells isolated from PBMCs. For the CDR3, the sequence is CASSETSGAEGYEQYF. The nucleotide sequence is TGTGCCAGCAGTGAAACAAGCGGGGCGGAGGGATACGAGCAGTACTTC.